This T cell receptor beta chain was captured by sequencing in a study of cytomegalovirus exposure and HLA in healthy donors. Whole-study context: Early on, a data release was issued that held 85 million to 95 million unique TCRs from HLA-typed donors.

Deletions cut 0 bases from V and 8 bases from J, with 10 bases between. Germline CDR1 reads MNHEY; CDR2 reads SVGAGI. The CDR3 is 13 amino acids. A remark on this clone: Its target is not known.

A multiplex PCR was run with 60 Vbeta primers and 13 Jbeta primers. Libraries were prepared by immunoSEQ multiplex PCR; TCRdb keeps only in-frame clonotypes and omits some of them. The sample carries 98,000 or so clones, roughly 82% recorded once. Study results and limitations: Association of 15,000 to 20,000 TCR beta sequences with HLA alleles was found at 0.05 false discovery rate in a later analysis. According to a later analysis, donors in an Asian-associated ancestry cluster reportedly had fewer N-insertions than the approximately 620-donor mean. Clonal expansion was found to be greater in HLA-associated TCR beta chains than in equally common others in a later analysis.

The receptor was isolated from a human donor in good health. The sequencing input was PBMCs. This chain joins TRBV6-5 and TRBJ1-2; TRBD1 might be the D (6 bases). The CDR3 protein is CASSYSQGSGYTF. The DNA of the CDR3 is TGTGCCAGCAGTTACTCCCAGGGGAGCGGCTACACCTTC.